The 14 T cell receptor beta chains given below trace back to one sample, sequenced in a study of tumor and adjacent non-tumor tissue in lung cancer. The template was RNA from unsorted bulk tissue. A modified ARM-PCR protocol with three rounds of nested PCR amplified TCRbeta. MiXCR, applied by TCRdb to the multiplex PCR reads, yields one record per CDR3 protein. Here the sample spans about 80,000 distinct CDR3 sequences, over 60% being singletons. Material for sequencing was lung tumor tissue. These receptors all come from a woman aged 35 to 49 with non-small cell lung cancer.

This clonotype was seen only a few times. The CDR3 carries no conserved terminal phenylalanine or tryptophan, so it likely arises from a read error. The rearrangement uses TRBV4-1 and TRBJ2-1; tentatively, D is TRBD2 (6 bases). Trimming took off 10 bases at V and 4 bases at J, with 20 bases between the two ends. Germline V gene sequence: CDR1 MGHRA, CDR2 YSYEKL. The CDR3 runs 15 residues. CDR3 amino acids: CANRMGRGTYNEQFL. The CDR3 region has the DNA TGCGCCAACAGAATGGGGCGGGGAACTTACAATGAGCAGTTCCTC.

In its sample, this clonotype was seen many times. This chain links TRBV7-9 with TRBJ2-7; 9 bases are a match to TRBD1. The CDR3 totals 12 residues. Germline values: CDR1 SEHNR, CDR2 FQNEAQ (reference sequence). The trim removed 7 bases at V and 6 bases at J, leaving 4 bases unmatched. The CDR3 sequence: CASTDRGREQYF. The CDR3 DNA follows: TGTGCCAGCACGGACAGGGGTCGCGAGCAGTACTTC. Full variable domain (rest looked up from reference TRBV7-9 and TRBJ2-7): DTGVSQNPRHKITKRGQNVTFRCDPISEHNRLYWYRQTLGQGPEFLTYFQNEAQLEKSRLLSDRFSAERPKGSFSTLEIQRTEQGDSAMYLCASTDRGREQYFGPGTRLTVT.

In the case of this clonotype: A much larger clone differs by one base, so this may be a read error. This chain connects TRBV5-4 to TRBJ2-3; 12 bases align to TRBD2. The CDR3 consists of 16 residues. CDR1 SGHNT and CDR2 YYREEE come from the germline V gene (reference sequence). The CDR3 protein is CASSLAGLAGKDMQYF. CDR3 sequence (DNA): TGTGCCAGCAGCTTGGCCGGACTAGCGGGGAAAGATATGCAGTATTTT.

This clonotype appeared many times. V and J are TRBV21-1 and TRBJ2-2; the table's D call of TRBD1 was not tested on the DNA. TRBV21-1 is an annotated pseudogene. CDR3 length: 16 amino acids. The CDR3 region is CASSKIGTGNPGELFF. The DNA of the CDR3 is TGTGCCAGCAGCAAAATCGGGACAGGGAACCCCGGGGAGCTGTTTTTT.

Of note for this clonotype: One end of the junction fails to match germline, which may point to a read error. V gene TRBV4-1 combines with J gene TRBJ2-7; 7 bases fit TRBD2. This CDR3 contains 16 residues. CDR1 is MGHRA and CDR2 is YSYEKL in the germline V gene. This CDR3 reads CASSQNPSAGVYDQYF. The CDR3 DNA reads TGCGCCAGCAGCCAAAACCCGTCGGCGGGAGTCTACGACCAGTATTTC.

Note on this clonotype: A much bigger clone sits one base away, suggesting this may be a read error. This chain uses TRBV30 with TRBJ1-5; no firm D call. Germline loops: CDR1 GTSNPN, CDR2 SVGIG (reference sequence). The length of the CDR3 is 12 residues. The V gene lost 5 bases and the J gene lost 3 bases, with 8 bases spanning the gap. CDR3 loop: CAWGRSNQPQHF. The CDR3 bases are TGTGCCTGGGGACGGTCCAATCAGCCCCAGCATTTT.

Regarding this clonotype: An end of the junction differs from the germline gene, which may be a read error. The gene calls are TRBV5-4 and TRBJ2-7, with D maybe TRBD2 (5 bases). Germline V gene lookup returns CDR1 SGHNT and CDR2 YYREEE (reference sequence). The CDR3 sequence is 15 residues long. This CDR3 reads CASNLEAWSSYEQYF. The CDR3 nucleotides are TGTGCCAGCAACTTGGAGGCATGGTCCTCCTACGAGCAGTACTTC.

This clonotype qualifies as medium-sized (0.01 to 0.1%). The chain combines TRBV6-5 with TRBJ2-3; 9 bases align to TRBD1. Germline V gives CDR1 MNHEY, CDR2 SVGAGI. The CDR3 spans 14 residues. Trimming took 6 bases from V and 4 from J; bases not matched to a gene: 5. CDR3 DNA sequence: TGTGCCAGCAGAATGACAGGGGGGTCAGATACGCAGTATTTT. Protein product: CASRMTGGSDTQYF.

The chain couples TRBV4-2 to TRBJ2-3; no reliable D call. V was shortened by 8 bases and J by 3 bases, with 15 bases between the two germline ends. CDR3 size: 14 residues. Germline V gene data show CDR1 as LGHNA and CDR2 as YNFKEQ. CDR3 residues: CASCTSSATDTQYF. As DNA, the CDR3 is TGTGCCAGCTGCACCTCTAGTGCTACAGATACGCAGTATTTT.

Regarding this clonotype: It is likely a read error, because the conserved phenylalanine at the end of the CDR3 is missing. V usage is TRBV14 and J usage is TRBJ2-3; tentative D call: TRBD2 (6 bases). This CDR3 is 17 amino acids long. Germline V lookup: CDR1 SGHDN, CDR2 FVKESK. The CDR3: CDSSQDAGIDGTNTQYY. The CDR3 bases are TGTGACAGCAGCCAAGACGCGGGAATTGATGGTACAAATACGCAGTATTAT.

V and J are TRBV6-6 and TRBJ2-7, with TRBD1 matching over 11 bases. V trimming: 5 bases; J trimming: 8 bases; junction bases outside the gene matches: 5. Germline V gives CDR1 MNHNY, CDR2 SVGAGI (reference sequence). The CDR3 length is 13 residues. CDR3 amino acids: CASSRTGGAKQYF. The CDR3 DNA sequence: TGTGCCAGCAGTAGGACAGGGGGCGCTAAGCAGTACTTC.

Notes on this clonotype: One junction end disagrees with the germline gene, perhaps due to a read error. The rearrangement uses TRBV4-1 and TRBJ2-3; 7 nucleotides agree with TRBD2. The germline gives CDR1 MGHRA, CDR2 YSYEKL. There are 19 residues in the CDR3. The CDR3 sequence: CDSSQAPRTLAEGPDAQYF. CDR3 coding DNA: TGCGACAGCAGCCAAGCTCCCCGCACCCTAGCGGAGGGGCCAGATGCGCAGTATTTT.

This clonotype was counted a few times. One end of the junction varies from germline; a read error may be responsible. J is TRBJ1-4 and V is TRBV28; maybe TRBD1 (6 bases). CDR3 length: 16 residues. Germline CDR1 is MDHEN and CDR2 is SYDVKM. CDR3 coding DNA: TGTGCCAGCAGTTTCGGGCAGGGGCCCCTTAATGAAAAACTGCTTTTT. This encodes CASSFGQGPLNEKLLF.

This clonotype was recorded only once. The chain carries TRBV29-1 and TRBJ2-1, with 7 bases that match TRBD2. This CDR3 has 15 amino acids. The trim removed 5 bases at V and 6 bases at J, leaving 13 bases unmatched. Per the germline V gene, CDR1 is SQVTM and CDR2 is ANQGSEA. For the CDR3, the DNA is TGCAGCGTTCCCTGGCTAGCGGATTCACTCAATGAGCAGTTCTTC. This gives the protein CSVPWLADSLNEQFF.